The rows below give T cell receptor beta chains drawn from one sample of a study of tumor and adjacent non-tumor tissue in lung cancer. TCRdb recomputed calls from the multiplex PCR reads with MiXCR, one row per CDR3 protein. The data contain roughly 81,000 distinct CDR3 sequences, 55% to 70% of them singletons. Input material: lung tumor tissue. These receptors were taken from a woman aged 70-85 years with non-small cell lung cancer. The CDR3 runs from the conserved cysteine through the conserved F or W. A D gene is named only where the DNA matches it firmly. The size entry is marked missing in some rows and otherwise reads once, few, many or a size class.

clone size	J gene	V gene	D gene	CDR3 protein	CDR3 DNA
many	TRBJ2-5	TRBV20-1	TRBD2	CSARDGLAGGQETQYF	TGCAGTGCTAGAGATGGTCTAGCGGGAGGGCAAGAGACCCAGTACTTC
few	TRBJ2-3	TRBV20-1	-	CSGSDGREPSTDTQYF	TGCAGTGGTTCGGACGGTCGGGAGCCAAGCACAGATACGCAGTATTTT
-	TRBJ2-7	TRBV12-3/TRBV12-4	-	CASIPRQRVPYEQYF	TGTGCCAGCATTCCGAGACAGAGAGTTCCCTACGAGCAGTACTTC
-	TRBJ1-2	TRBV11-1	-	CASSHSGLDHGYTF	TGTGCCAGCAGTCATTCGGGACTTGACCATGGCTACACCTTC
-	TRBJ2-7	TRBV11-2	-	CASSLQGCEQYF	TGTGCCAGCAGCCTACAGGGATGCGAGCAGTACTTC
-	TRBJ2-3	TRBV10-3	TRBD2	CTIRDPLAGNLADTQYF	TGTACCATAAGAGATCCGCTAGCGGGAAATCTGGCAGATACGCAGTATTTT
-	TRBJ2-7	TRBV14	-	CASSQDIRGERYF	TGTGCCAGCAGCCAAGATATCAGGGGCGAGCGGTACTTC
many	TRBJ2-1	TRBV7-8	TRBD2	CASTTSGPSYNEQFF	TGTGCCAGCACCACTAGCGGTCCCTCCTACAATGAGCAGTTCTTC
-	TRBJ1-2	TRBV14	-	CTSSQARRYGYTF	TGTACCAGCAGCCAAGCTCGCAGATATGGCTACACCTTC
-	TRBJ2-3	TRBV4-2	-	CANNFAPGTDTQYF	TGTGCCAACAATTTTGCTCCGGGTACAGATACGCAGTATTTT
few	TRBJ2-3	TRBV6-5	TRBD2	CASSYQASGSTDTQYF	TGTGCCAGCAGTTACCAGGCTAGCGGCTCCACAGATACGCAGTATTTT
-	TRBJ2-2	TRBV29-1	-	CSALSWPDTGELFF	TGCAGCGCCCTATCCTGGCCGGACACTGGGGAGCTGTTTTTT
many	TRBJ1-4	TRBV28	-	CASSTRGKLFF	TGTGCCAGCAGTACGCGAGGAAAACTGTTTTTT
many	TRBJ2-7	TRBV30	-	CAWGDRAGLAKIGQYF	TGTGCCTGGGGAGACAGGGCAGGACTAGCTAAGATTGGGCAGTACTTC
-	TRBJ1-4	TRBV28	-	CASSPTRRGSATNEKLFF	TGTGCCAGCAGTCCGACGCGGAGGGGAAGTGCAACTAATGAAAAACTGTTTTTT
-	TRBJ2-3	TRBV4-2	TRBD2	CASSHGVSGSRDTQYF	TGTGCCAGCAGCCATGGGGTTAGCGGGAGCCGGGATACGCAGTATTTT
-	TRBJ2-3	TRBV6-1	-	CASSDLVDMQYF	TGTGCCAGCAGTGACCTGGTGGATATGCAGTATTTT
-	TRBJ2-2	TRBV7-3	TRBD2	CASSLAPCGRNTGELFF	TGTGCCAGCAGCTTAGCCCCTTGCGGGAGGAACACAGGGGAGCTGTTTTTT
-	TRBJ1-5	TRBV6-2/TRBV6-3	TRBD1	CASSYAVTGDHQPQHF	TGTGCCAGCAGTTACGCCGTGACAGGGGATCATCAGCCCCAGCATTTT
-	TRBJ2-1	TRBV29-1	-	CSAESGFTYNEQFF	TGCAGTGCCGAGTCCGGTTTTACCTACAATGAGCAGTTCTTC
-	TRBJ2-6	TRBV28	-	CDNSSVASGANVLTF	TGTGACAACAGTTCCGTAGCCTCTGGGGCCAACGTCCTGACTTTC
-	TRBJ2-5	TRBV6-6	TRBD1	CASSFPQGARETQCF	TGTGCCAGCAGTTTTCCCCAGGGGGCGAGGGAGACGCAGTGCTTC
-	TRBJ2-1	TRBV20-1	TRBD2	CSSRAGGRVNNGQFF	TGCAGTTCTAGAGCCGGCGGGAGGGTCAACAATGGGCAGTTCTTC
-	TRBJ2-1	TRBV4-1	-	CASSQIGLAWITWGVNEQFF	TGCGCCAGCAGCCAAATAGGATTAGCGTGGATCACTTGGGGGGTTAATGAGCAGTTCTTC
-	TRBJ2-1	TRBV6-2/TRBV6-3	TRBD2	CTSRSAGGSSYNEQFF	TGTACCAGCAGATCGGCGGGCGGGAGCTCATACAATGAGCAGTTCTTC
-	TRBJ2-7	TRBV13	-	CASSLVASHHHEHYF	TGTGCCAGCAGCTTAGTTGCTAGCCATCACCACGAGCATTACTTC
-	TRBJ2-7	TRBV5-4	-	CASSFRDNSCEHYF	TGTGCCAGCAGCTTCCGGGACAACTCCTGCGAGCACTACTTC
-	TRBJ1-1	TRBV7-8	-	CASSIGQGEAFF	TGTGCCAGCAGCATAGGTCAGGGTGAAGCTTTCTTT
many	TRBJ2-1	TRBV10-2	TRBD2	CASIDGLAGLYNEQFF	TGCGCCAGCATTGATGGACTAGCGGGATTATACAATGAGCAGTTCTTC
-	TRBJ2-3	TRBV28	TRBD1	CASSFLHRGTLTDTQYF	TGTGCCAGCAGTTTTCTTCACAGGGGAACCCTCACAGATACGCAGTATTTT
few	TRBJ1-2	TRBV24-1	-	CATSGGNYGYTF	TGTGCCACCAGTGGGGGCAACTATGGCTACACCTTC
-	TRBJ2-5	TRBV28	TRBD1	CASSRRTGGVETHYF	TGTGCCAGCAGCCGGCGGACAGGGGGCGTGGAGACCCATTACTTC
medium-sized	TRBJ2-1	TRBV12-3/TRBV12-4	-	CASSPGLNYNEQFF	TGTGCCAGCAGTCCTGGACTAAACTACAATGAGCAGTTCTTC
once	TRBJ2-7	TRBV6-1	TRBD2	CVSTRLPLAGMDEQYF	TGTGTCAGCACCCGCCTACCACTAGCGGGAATGGACGAGCAGTACTTC
few	TRBJ2-7	TRBV20-1	TRBD2	CSVEREGGSYEQYF	TGCAGTGTTGAGCGGGAGGGGGGTTCCTACGAGCAGTACTTC
-	TRBJ1-1	TRBV28	-	CASSFPQTGTFF	TGTGCCAGCAGTTTCCCGCAGACAGGAACTTTCTTT
-	TRBJ2-2	TRBV2	-	CASSEAHYYTGELFF	TGTGCCAGCAGTGAAGCGCATTACTACACCGGGGAGCTGTTTTTT
-	TRBJ2-3	TRBV28	TRBD2	CVSSLREGYTDTQYF	TGTGTCAGCAGTTTAAGGGAGGGGTACACGGATACGCAGTATTTT
-	TRBJ1-2	TRBV20-1	TRBD1	CCVRDRVWNGYTF	TGCTGTGTTAGAGACAGGGTATGGAATGGCTACACCTTC
many	TRBJ1-2	TRBV7-8	TRBD1	CASSLAYRGPNYGYTF	TGTGCCAGCAGCTTAGCCTACAGGGGGCCCAACTATGGCTACACCTTC
-	TRBJ2-3	TRBV6-5	-	CAGNYSFMNTDTQYF	TGTGCCGGGAATTACTCGTTTATGAACACAGATACGCAGTATTTT
-	TRBJ1-1	TRBV28	TRBD1	CASSIPRTGAFF	TGTGCCAGCAGTATCCCGCGGACAGGGGCTTTCTTT
once	TRBJ2-2	TRBV12-3/TRBV12-4	-	CASSLVTGRVITGELFF	TGTGCTAGCAGTTTGGTGACAGGTCGGGTGATTACCGGGGAGCTGTTTTTT
many	TRBJ1-4	TRBV5-5	-	CASSAVRGAGEKLFF	TGTGCCAGCAGCGCGGTTCGGGGGGCTGGTGAAAAACTGTTTTTT
-	TRBJ1-5	TRBV6-6	-	CVGSYPDGVQPQHF	TGTGTCGGCAGTTACCCGGACGGGGTACAGCCCCAGCATTTT
many	TRBJ2-1	TRBV20-1	-	CSVPAFQGSYEQFF	TGCAGTGTCCCCGCGTTCCAGGGAAGTTATGAGCAGTTCTTC
many	TRBJ2-3	TRBV28	-	CASNPPGGTDTQYF	TGTGCCAGCAATCCGCCGGGGGGCACAGATACGCAGTATTTT
many	TRBJ2-1	TRBV29-1	TRBD2	CSGLAGGRYNEQFF	TGCAGCGGGCTAGCGGGAGGGCGTTACAATGAGCAGTTCTTC
-	TRBJ2-7	TRBV6-6	-	CASSKGSSYEQYF	TGTGCCAGCAGCAAGGGGTCCAGCTACGAGCAGTACTTC
-	TRBJ2-3	TRBV5-6	-	CASSLTDGPNTYTQYF	TGTGCCAGCAGCCTGACAGACGGACCGAACACATATACGCAGTATTTT
-	TRBJ2-7	TRBV6-6	TRBD1	CASSSGQGRNYF	TGTGCCAGCAGTTCAGGACAGGGAAGGAACTACTTC
many	TRBJ2-7	TRBV6-2/TRBV6-3	-	CASSDPRGLAHEQYF	TGTGCCAGCAGTGACCCCCGAGGTCTTGCCCACGAGCAGTACTTC
-	TRBJ2-1	TRBV6-6	TRBD2	CVSSTTSGRIYNEQFF	TGTGTCAGCAGTACGACTAGCGGGAGGATCTATAACGAGCAGTTCTTC
-	TRBJ2-7	TRBV4-1	-	CASSQDFGGVIPYEQYF	TGCGCCAGTAGCCAAGATTTCGGGGGAGTTATCCCCTACGAGCAGTACTTC